Presented here are 23 T cell receptor beta chains from one specimen sequenced in a study of blood T cell repertoires in COVID-19. Assay used: immunoSEQ multiplex PCR; TCRdb lists only in-frame clones, some missing. The data contain 170,000 or so clones, more than 85% of them singletons. Material for sequencing was peripheral blood. These receptors were taken from a man aged 45-65 years with acute or convalescent COVID-19.

The chain is built from TRBV7-2 and TRBJ1-5; tentatively, D is TRBD1 (5 bases). This CDR3 comprises 14 residues. The germline CDR1 and CDR2 sequences are SGHTA and FQGNSA. With 2 bases removed from V and 4 bases from J, the gap between germline ends came to 9 bases. CDR3 residues: CASSLNRINQPQHF. Here the CDR3 DNA reads TGTGCCAGCAGCTTAAACAGGATAAATCAGCCCCAGCATTTT. The complete variable domain, with remaining parts taken from reference TRBV7-2 and TRBJ1-5, reads GAGVSQSPSNKVTEKGKDVELRCDPISGHTALYWYRQSLGQGLEFLIYFQGNSAPDKSGLPSDRFSAERTGGSVSTLTIQRTQQEDSAVYLCASSLNRINQPQHFGDGTRLSIL.

The CDR3 DNA reads TGCGCCAGCCGGGACAGCACCTCTGGAAACACCATATATTTT. Translated: CASRDSTSGNTIYF. This chain joins TRBV10-2 and TRBJ1-3; 7 nucleotides line up with TRBD1. Germline lookup yields CDR1 WSHSY and CDR2 SAAADI. The J segment lost 0 bases and the V segment lost 8 bases, leaving 4 bases of the junction unmatched. This CDR3 region has 14 residues.

The gene calls are TRBV29-1 and TRBJ2-3, with 8 bases identical to TRBD1. The CDR3 is made up of 15 amino acids. From germline, CDR1 is SQVTM and CDR2 ANQGSEA. V lost 6 bases, J lost 4 bases, and 12 bases stayed unmatched. The CDR3 DNA reads as TGCAGCGTGGCGTCCAGGGGGCCGTTTTCAGATACGCAGTATTTT. Its translation: CSVASRGPFSDTQYF.

V is TRBV15 and J is TRBJ2-3; a possible D gene is TRBD2 (5 bases). Trimming removed 5 bases at V and 9 bases at J, with 18 bases between. The CDR3 contains 14 residues. Germline CDR1 LNHNV, CDR2 YYDKDF (reference sequence). CDR3 protein: CATSGLILVGTQYF. The CDR3 region has the DNA TGTGCCACCAGCGGATTAATACTAGTAGGGACGCAGTATTTT.

The chain is built from TRBV7-6 and TRBJ2-7; 7 nucleotides align to TRBD2. CDR1 SGHVS and CDR2 FNYEAQ come from the germline V gene. The trim removed 1 base at V and 0 bases at J, leaving 3 bases unmatched. The CDR3 totals 15 residues. The CDR3 loop reads CASSLGGGSSYEQYF. The CDR3 DNA follows: TGTGCCAGCAGCTTAGGGGGCGGGAGCTCCTACGAGCAGTACTTC.

J is TRBJ1-5 and V is TRBV4-2; D is ambiguous. V lost 11 bases, J lost 0 bases, and 11 bases lay in between. The CDR3 sequence is 13 residues long. The germline gives CDR1 LGHNA, CDR2 YNFKEQ. CDR3 nucleotides: TGTGCCTCAAGCCGAGGTAGCAATCAGCCCCAGCATTTT. Residues: CASSRGSNQPQHF.

The V and J genes are TRBV5-6 and TRBJ2-7, with 7 bases identical to TRBD1. With 4 bases clipped from V and 6 bases from J, the junction kept 7 bases outside the gene matches. The V gene's germline CDR1 is SGHDT and CDR2 YYEEEE. The CDR3 sequence is 13 residues long. This chain's CDR3 is CASSQGGSAEQYV. DNA for the CDR3: TGTGCCAGCAGCCAAGGGGGCTCGGCCGAGCAGTACGTC.

This chain connects TRBV7-3 to TRBJ2-3; TRBD2 aligns across 8 bases. V shed 5 bases and J 0 bases; nucleotides not matched to a gene: 7. The CDR3 covers 16 residues. Germline V gene sequence: CDR1 SGHTA, CDR2 FQGTGA. CDR3 sequence (DNA): TGTGCCAGCAGCCCTCGGTTAGCGGGGAGCACAGATACGCAGTATTTT. This codes for CASSPRLAGSTDTQYF.

This CDR3 reads CASSRTSESSTDTQYF. The CDR3 coding sequence is TGTGCCAGCTCACGAACTAGCGAATCTAGCACAGATACGCAGTATTTT. The rearrangement links TRBV18 to TRBJ2-3, with 7 nucleotides matching TRBD2. The V and J ends lost 4 bases and 0 bases, in that order; junction bases with no gene match: 7. CDR1 and CDR2 (germline): KGHSH, LQKENI. CDR3 length: 16 amino acids. Combining the CDR3 with reference TRBV18 and TRBJ2-3 gives the whole variable domain NAGVMQNPRHLVRRRGQEARLRCSPMKGHSHVYWYRQLPEEGLKFMVYLQKENIIDESGMPKERFSAEFPKEGPSILRIQQVVRGDSAAYFCASSRTSESSTDTQYFGPGTRLTVL.

The chain carries TRBV29-1 and TRBJ2-5, with 11 positions matching TRBD1. CDR3 length equals 12 residues. V shed 6 bases and J 5 bases; nucleotides not matched to a gene: 2. Germline V lookup: CDR1 SQVTM, CDR2 ANQGSEA. CDR3 residues: CSVGTGGETQYF. The CDR3 nucleotides read TGCAGCGTCGGGACAGGGGGGGAGACCCAGTACTTC.

This clone was seen a handful of times. The V gene is TRBV6-6, the J gene TRBJ1-1, with D perhaps TRBD1 (5 bases). Germline V gene sequence: CDR1 MNHNY, CDR2 SVGAGI (reference sequence). This CDR3 comprises 16 residues. V was trimmed by 2 bases and J by 1 base, leaving 14 bases between them. The CDR3 DNA is TGTGCCAGCAGTTACCCCGGGGGACTTCGGAACACTGAAGCTTTCTTT. Translating it yields CASSYPGGLRNTEAFF.

The CDR3 region is CASSLGQELSGNTIYF. The CDR3 DNA follows: TGTGCCAGCAGCTTAGGACAGGAACTCTCTGGAAACACCATATATTTT. V and J are TRBV7-9 and TRBJ1-3, with D perhaps matching TRBD1 (6 bases). Germline values: CDR1 SEHNR, CDR2 FQNEAQ (reference sequence). Trimming shortened V by 1 base and J by 0 bases, and 10 bases separated the two germline ends. The CDR3 sequence is 16 residues long.

V is TRBV18 and J is TRBJ2-4, with 11 bases that match TRBD2. Germline values: CDR1 KGHSH, CDR2 LQKENI. The CDR3 extends over 18 amino acids. Trimming removed 1 base from V and 0 bases from J; junction bases left unmatched: 5. CDR3 nucleotide sequence: TGTGCCAGCTCACCACTGGCTAGCGGGGGGCTAGCCAAAAACATTCAGTACTTC. As protein: CASSPLASGGLAKNIQYF.

The genes are TRBV4-2 and TRBJ1-4; tentatively, D is TRBD1 (6 bases). The CDR3 totals 15 residues. From germline, CDR1 is LGHNA and CDR2 YNFKEQ. V lost 1 base to trimming and J lost 7 bases, with 13 bases between them. CDR3 sequence (DNA): TGTGCCAGCAGCCAAGCTTGGGGGCAGCGTGAAAAACTGTTTTTT. This codes for CASSQAWGQREKLFF.

The chain combines TRBV9 with TRBJ2-3; no clear D. CDR1 is SGDLS and CDR2 is YYNGEE in the germline V gene. Trimming left V 3 bases short and J 6 bases short, with 8 bases between. There are 12 residues in the CDR3. CDR3 DNA: TGTGCCAGCAGCGGTGTCCGGGATACGCAGTATTTT. Encoded protein: CASSGVRDTQYF.

CDR3 protein: CASRRQGAGGELFF. CDR3 coding DNA: TGTGCCAGCAGACGACAGGGGGCTGGCGGGGAGCTGTTTTTT. The gene calls are TRBV6-6 and TRBJ2-2; 10 nucleotides align to TRBD1. From germline, CDR1 is MNHNY and CDR2 SVGAGI (reference sequence). This CDR3 contains 14 residues. Unmatched junction bases numbered 5, after V lost 6 bases and J lost 7 bases.

For this clone: Other DNA sequences from this sample encode an identical CDR3 as well. This chain connects TRBV11-2 to TRBJ1-5; 7 bases are a match to TRBD1. Germline V lookup: CDR1 SGHAT, CDR2 FQNNGV. The CDR3 runs to 14 residues. Trimming took 5 bases from V and 2 from J; bases not matched to a gene: 3. The CDR3 DNA is TGTGCCAGCAGCCTGGGGACAGGCAATCAGCCCCAGCATTTT. Residues: CASSLGTGNQPQHF.

The rearrangement links TRBV9 to TRBJ2-1, with 8 nucleotides matching TRBD1. The V and J ends lost 4 bases and 9 bases, in that order; junction bases with no gene match: 9. The CDR3 totals 14 residues. Germline V CDR1 and CDR2: SGDLS, YYNGEE. This CDR3 is CASSFTTGEREQFF. DNA of the CDR3: TGTGCCAGCAGCTTCACGACAGGGGAACGTGAGCAGTTCTTC. The whole variable domain, remainder taken from reference TRBV9 and TRBJ2-1, is DSGVTQTPKHLITATGQRVTLRCSPRSGDLSVYWYQQSLDQGLQFLIQYYNGEERAKGNILERFSAQQFPDLHSELNLSSLELGDSALYFCASSFTTGEREQFFGPGTRLTVL.

V is TRBV5-3 and J is TRBJ2-7, with D tentatively TRBD2 (5 bases). TRBV5-3 belongs to the ORF category, with a function that is uncertain. The CDR3 runs to 15 residues. Deletions cut 3 bases from V and 0 bases from J, with 13 bases between. Here the CDR3 reads CARSSTSGSSYEQYV. Written as DNA, the CDR3 is TGTGCCAGAAGCTCTACCTCGGGGTCCTCCTACGAGCAGTACGTC.

The chain is built from TRBV7-2 and TRBJ1-4; D is ambiguous. The germline V gene encodes CDR1 SGHTA and CDR2 FQGNSA. CDR3 length: 15 residues. The V gene lost 1 base and the J gene lost 4 bases, with 10 bases spanning the gap. In DNA, the CDR3 is TGTGCCAGCAGCTTAGTGGGTCAGGTTAATGAAAAACTGTTTTTT. Its translation is CASSLVGQVNEKLFF.

The chain combines TRBV4-3 with TRBJ1-6; 7 bases map to TRBD1. Germline lookup yields CDR1 LGHNA and CDR2 YSLEER. Trimming removed 2 bases from V and 8 bases from J; junction bases left unmatched: 6. This CDR3 has 15 amino acids. The CDR3 DNA reads as TGCGCCAGCAGCCAACTGACAGGGTCGGATTCACCCCTCCACTTT. The encoded protein is CASSQLTGSDSPLHF.

This sequence joins TRBV3-1 (or the pseudogene TRBV3-2) and TRBJ1-4; possible D gene TRBD1, 5 bases. Deletions cut 5 bases from V and 0 bases from J, with 10 bases between. This CDR3 has 15 residues. Germline lookup yields CDR1 LGHDT and CDR2 YNNKEL (reference sequence). The DNA of the CDR3 is TGTGCCAGCAGCAATCAGGGAACAACTAATGAAAAACTGTTTTTT. Protein: CASSNQGTTNEKLFF.

CDR3 region: CASSLDLPTGLAATDTQYF. CDR3 bases: TGCGCCAGCAGCTTGGATCTCCCTACGGGACTAGCGGCCACAGATACGCAGTATTTT. V and J are TRBV5-1 and TRBJ2-3, with TRBD2 matching over 11 bases. J gave up 2 bases and V 0 bases, and 11 bases lay outside the gene matches. The CDR3 spans 19 residues. In germline, CDR1 is SGHRS, CDR2 YFSETQ. Together with reference TRBV5-1 and TRBJ2-3, the CDR3 gives the full variable domain: KAGVTQTPRYLIKTRGQQVTLSCSPISGHRSVSWYQQTPGQGLQFLFEYFSETQRNKGNFPGRFSGRQFSNSRSEMNVSTLELGDSALYLCASSLDLPTGLAATDTQYFGPGTRLTVL.